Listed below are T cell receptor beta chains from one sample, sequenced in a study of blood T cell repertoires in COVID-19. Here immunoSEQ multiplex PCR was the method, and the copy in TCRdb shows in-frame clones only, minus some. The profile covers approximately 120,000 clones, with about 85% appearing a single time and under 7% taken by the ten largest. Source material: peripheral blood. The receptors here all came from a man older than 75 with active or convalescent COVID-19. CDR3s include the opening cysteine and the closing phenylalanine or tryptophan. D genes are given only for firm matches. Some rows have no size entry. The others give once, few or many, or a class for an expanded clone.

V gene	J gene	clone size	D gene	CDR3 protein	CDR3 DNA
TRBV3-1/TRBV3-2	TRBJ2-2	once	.	CASSPPLLTGELFF	TGTGCCAGCAGCCCGCCCTTACTCACCGGGGAGCTGTTTTTT
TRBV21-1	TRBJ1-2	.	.	CASSKRRGRGYTF	TGTGCCAGCAGCAAGAGGAGGGGGCGAGGCTACACCTTC
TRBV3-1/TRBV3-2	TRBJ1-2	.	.	CASSHSQGTFGYTF	TGTGCCAGCAGCCACTCTCAGGGGACGTTCGGCTACACCTTC
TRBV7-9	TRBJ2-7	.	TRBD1	CASSLDQGAYEQYF	TGTGCCAGCAGCTTAGATCAGGGGGCCTACGAGCAGTACTTC
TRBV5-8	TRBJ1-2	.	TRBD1	CASSLPGQGANYGYTF	TGTGCCAGCAGTCTCCCCGGACAGGGGGCTAACTATGGCTACACCTTC
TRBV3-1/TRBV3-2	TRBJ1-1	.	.	CASSQDRTGGRTEAFF	TGTGCCAGCAGCCAAGATCGGACCGGGGGAAGGACTGAAGCTTTCTTT
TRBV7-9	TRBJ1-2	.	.	CASSLDSYGYTF	TGTGCCAGCAGTCTTGACAGCTATGGCTACACCTTC
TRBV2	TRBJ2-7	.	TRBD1	CASSVGPGGYEQYF	TGTGCCAGCAGTGTTGGGCCAGGGGGCTACGAGCAGTACTTC
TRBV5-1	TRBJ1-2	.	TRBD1	CASSLEDRGASGYTF	TGCGCCAGCAGCTTGGAGGACAGGGGCGCTAGTGGCTACACCTTC
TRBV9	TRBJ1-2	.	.	CASSRSGGTDGYTF	TGTGCCAGCAGTCGTTCGGGGGGGACGGATGGCTACACCTTC
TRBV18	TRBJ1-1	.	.	CASSPARENTEAFF	TGTGCCAGCTCACCAGCGAGAGAAAACACTGAAGCTTTCTTT
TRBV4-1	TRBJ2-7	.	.	CASSQVPRAGDEQYF	TGCGCCAGCAGCCAAGTGCCCCGAGCGGGTGACGAGCAGTACTTC
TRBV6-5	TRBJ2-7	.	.	CASSSVSEQYF	TGTGCCAGCAGTTCCGTGTCCGAGCAGTACTTC
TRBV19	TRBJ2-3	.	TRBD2	CASSVSGTSGRNAQYF	TGTGCCAGTAGTGTAAGCGGGACTAGCGGGAGAAATGCGCAGTATTTT
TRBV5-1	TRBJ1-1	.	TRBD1	CASSPGQGYEAFF	TGCGCCAGCAGCCCGGGACAGGGTTATGAAGCTTTCTTT
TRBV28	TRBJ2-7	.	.	CASTGPSYEQYF	TGTGCCAGCACTGGGCCATCCTACGAGCAGTACTTC
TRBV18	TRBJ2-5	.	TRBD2	CASSPGLAQETQYF	TGTGCCAGCTCACCGGGACTAGCGCAAGAGACCCAGTACTTC
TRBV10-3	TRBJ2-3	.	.	CAIRANTDTQYF	TGTGCCATCAGGGCCAACACAGATACGCAGTATTTT
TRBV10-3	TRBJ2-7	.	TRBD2	CAISEGPGEGTYEQYF	TGTGCCATCAGTGAGGGTCCGGGGGAGGGAACCTACGAGCAGTACTTC
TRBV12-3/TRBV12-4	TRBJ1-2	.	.	CASSGSTNYGYTF	TGTGCCAGCAGCGGGAGCACTAACTATGGCTACACCTTC
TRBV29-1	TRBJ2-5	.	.	CSVETGPLETQYF	TGCAGCGTTGAAACAGGACCACTAGAGACCCAGTACTTC
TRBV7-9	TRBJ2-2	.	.	CASSTGQGYTGELFF	TGTGCCAGCAGCACCGGGCAGGGTTACACCGGGGAGCTGTTTTTT
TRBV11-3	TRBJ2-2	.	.	CASSLFPTNTGELFF	TGTGCCAGCAGCTTATTCCCCACGAACACCGGGGAGCTGTTTTTT
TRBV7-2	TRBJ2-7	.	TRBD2	CASSSTLAGGYEQYF	TGTGCCAGCAGCTCAACCTTAGCGGGAGGGTACGAGCAGTACTTC
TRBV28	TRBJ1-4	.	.	CASSFAGGGNEKLFF	TGTGCCAGCAGTTTCGCGGGGGGCGGTAATGAAAAACTGTTTTTT
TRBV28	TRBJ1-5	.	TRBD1	CASSFPGQRNQPQHF	TGTGCCAGCAGTTTCCCGGGACAGCGCAATCAGCCCCAGCATTTT
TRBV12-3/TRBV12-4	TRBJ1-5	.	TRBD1	CASRQGIQPQHF	TGTGCCAGCAGACAGGGGATTCAGCCCCAGCATTTT